The 27 T cell receptor beta chains below were found in one sample sequenced in a study of response to subunit inactivated influenza vaccine. TCRdb itself ran the RT-PCR reads through MiXCR, one entry per CDR3 protein. This sample carries around 520,000 distinct CDR3 sequences, about 25% of them seen once, and the ten largest clones take 1.9%. The sample here was CD4+ T cells sorted from PBMCs, taken about 5 days after vaccination. Receptors originate from a man aged 50-60 years who received an inactivated influenza vaccine.

This clonotype was seen more than once but under ten times. This chain links TRBV7-2 with TRBJ2-3; 8 nucleotides align to TRBD2. Losses at the gene ends were 5 bases for V and 4 bases for J; bases not matched to a gene: 11. This CDR3 spans 16 amino acids. Germline CDR1 is SGHTA and CDR2 is FQGNSA. The CDR3 here is CASSLQGAGGSDTQYF. The CDR3 DNA follows: TGTGCCAGCAGCCTTCAAGGGGCGGGAGGTTCAGATACGCAGTATTTT.

This clonotype appeared a few times. This rearrangement joins TRBV20-1 to TRBJ1-5; D possibly corresponds to TRBD1 (6 bases). This CDR3 comprises 16 residues. CDR1 and CDR2 from the germline V gene are DFQATT and SNEGSKA (reference sequence). V lost 0 bases, J lost 5 bases, and 17 bases lay in between. The CDR3 DNA follows: TGCAGTGCTAGAGATGCGGCGCAGGGGATAGATCAGCCCCAGCATTTT. Its protein is CSARDAAQGIDQPQHF.

The chain couples TRBV6-1 to TRBJ1-1; 7 bases are shared with TRBD1. The junction had 15 bases not matched to a gene; V was cut back by 6 bases and J by 5 bases. In germline, CDR1 is MNHNS, CDR2 SASEGT. The CDR3 runs to 16 residues. The CDR3 DNA is TGTGCCAGCAGCCACGGAGGGGGCGCGATCGAGACTGAAGCTTTCTTT. It translates to CASSHGGGAIETEAFF.

The CDR3 loop is CASSRRRHQETQYF. The CDR3 DNA is TGTGCCAGCAGCCGACGAAGGCACCAAGAGACCCAGTACTTC. V is TRBV28 and J is TRBJ2-5; D remains unclear. This CDR3 contains 14 residues. Trimming stripped 6 bases from V and 0 bases from J, with 11 bases between. The germline CDR1 and CDR2 sequences are MDHEN and SYDVKM.

This chain uses TRBV18 with TRBJ1-1, with D unclear. Germline lookup yields CDR1 KGHSH and CDR2 LQKENI. Deletions cut 3 bases from V and 5 bases from J, with 19 bases between. There are 16 residues in the CDR3. CDR3 nucleotide sequence: TGTGCCAGCTCACCTTCGGGCCCCCAGGTGGGAACTGAAGCTTTCTTT. This gives the protein CASSPSGPQVGTEAFF.

The CDR3 loop reads CASSQGTAGGAGEQYF. The CDR3 nucleotides are TGCGCCAGCAGCCAAGGAACAGCGGGGGGAGCGGGGGAGCAGTACTTC. The chain uses TRBV4-3 and TRBJ2-7; TRBD2 agrees at 9 bases. This CDR3 contains 16 residues. Germline V CDR1 and CDR2: LGHNA, YSLEER. Germline trimming cut 1 base from V and 7 bases from J; bases unmatched to any gene: 11.

The chain employs TRBV13 and TRBJ2-5; 7 bases match TRBD1. The V gene's germline CDR1 is PRHDT and CDR2 FYEKMQ (reference sequence). This CDR3 comprises 15 residues. The V gene end was trimmed by 6 bases and the J gene end by 2 bases; junction bases not matched to a gene: 9. CDR3 nucleotides: TGTGCCAGCAGTACCCAACCGGGACAGCAAGAGACCCAGTACTTC. This codes for CASSTQPGQQETQYF.

Notes on this clonotype: The junction departs from the called germline gene at one end, perhaps through a read error. The chain has TRBV7-7 and TRBJ2-2; 7 bases align to TRBD2. The germline V gene encodes CDR1 SSHAT and CDR2 FNYEAQ (reference sequence). The CDR3 is made up of 17 amino acids. The CDR3 DNA reads as TGTGCTAGCAGTGTAGAAGCGGGGTCCGGGAACACCGGGGAGCTGTTTTTT. Protein: CASSVEAGSGNTGELFF. The full variable domain, completed using reference TRBV7-7 and TRBJ2-2, is GAGVSQSPRYKVTKRGQDVTLRCDPISSHATLYWYQQALGQGPEFLTYFNYEAQPDKSGLPSDRFSAERPEGSISTLTIQRTEQRDSAMYRCASSVEAGSGNTGELFFGEGSRLTVL.

The J gene is TRBJ2-7, the V gene TRBV28; 7 bases are shared with TRBD1. CDR1 and CDR2 (germline): MDHEN, SYDVKM. The CDR3 is 17 residues long. V dropped 6 bases and J dropped 9; count of bases not matched to a gene: 23. CDR3 DNA: TGTGCCAGCAGCCGCCGGACAGGATTAACAATGCCTGGGGGGCAGTACTTC. Its translation is CASSRRTGLTMPGGQYF.

The rearrangement uses TRBV20-1 and TRBJ1-2, with 9 bases fitting TRBD1. Germline trimming cut 6 bases from V and 3 bases from J; bases unmatched to any gene: 17. The V gene's germline CDR1 is DFQATT and CDR2 SNEGSKA (reference sequence). The CDR3 covers 17 residues. The CDR3 loop reads CSAVPGQGLFPDYGYTF. CDR3 DNA: TGCAGTGCCGTTCCGGGACAGGGACTCTTTCCGGACTATGGCTACACCTTC.

This rearrangement joins TRBV12-3 or TRBV12-4 to TRBJ2-7; 11 bases match TRBD1. Trimming cost V 4 bases and J 5 bases; bases outside gene matches: 10. There are 16 residues in the CDR3. CDR3 coding DNA: TGTGCCAGCAGTTACTACCTGGACAGGGGGCTCAACGAGCAGTACTTC. It specifies CASSYYLDRGLNEQYF.

This rearrangement joins TRBV25-1 to TRBJ2-1; no firm D call. Deletions cut 2 bases from V and 4 bases from J, with 3 bases between. The CDR3 consists of 12 residues. Germline V CDR1 and CDR2: MGHDK, SYGVNS. CDR3 amino acids: CASSETYNEQFF. The CDR3 coding sequence is TGTGCCAGCAGTGAAACGTACAATGAGCAGTTCTTC.

This clonotype turned up a few times. The chain joins TRBV7-2 to TRBJ1-4; D is uncertain. Trimming left V 0 bases short and J 5 bases short, with 10 bases between. The CDR3 sequence is 15 residues long. The germline gives CDR1 SGHTA, CDR2 FQGNSA. The CDR3 spells CASSLAGRRNEKLFF. CDR3 nucleotide sequence: TGTGCCAGCAGCTTAGCTGGCCGACGGAATGAAAAACTGTTTTTT.

The chain recombines TRBV10-3 with TRBJ1-1; no clear D gene. V shed 2 bases and J shed 2 bases, with 18 bases lying between them. CDR1 and CDR2 (germline): ENHRY, SYGVKD. This CDR3 comprises 17 residues. CDR3 sequence: CAISEPRRRNRNTEAFF. CDR3 in DNA: TGTGCCATCAGTGAGCCTCGGAGACGGAATCGAAACACTGAAGCTTTCTTT.

This clonotype was seen a handful of times. The chain carries TRBV12-3 or TRBV12-4 and TRBJ2-7; the D is unclear. The CDR3 contains 14 residues. Trimming stripped 0 bases from V and 2 bases from J, with 8 bases between. CDR3 protein: CASSLAASTYEQYF. The CDR3 bases are TGTGCCAGCAGTTTAGCGGCTTCGACCTACGAGCAGTACTTC.

This sequence joins TRBV28 and TRBJ1-4; TRBD1 matches at 8 bases. The CDR3 has 14 residues. V was pared by 4 bases and J by 2 bases, with 0 bases of the junction left unmatched. Germline CDR1 and CDR2: MDHEN and SYDVKM. The CDR3 coding sequence is TGTGCCAGCAGTTGGACAGGGACTAATGAAAAACTGTTTTTT. It encodes CASSWTGTNEKLFF.

At least ten counts were recorded for this clonotype. This chain links TRBV29-1 with TRBJ2-1; 10 positions match TRBD2. Germline lookup yields CDR1 SQVTM and CDR2 ANQGSEA. Trimming cost V 6 bases and J 2 bases; bases outside gene matches: 13. This CDR3 region has 17 residues. CDR3 DNA: TGCAGCGTGCCCGGGCTAGCGGGAGACGGGGCCTACAATGAGCAGTTCTTC. Translating gives CSVPGLAGDGAYNEQFF.

There are a few counts of this clonotype. This chain uses TRBV7-2 with TRBJ2-7; D assignment may be TRBD1 or TRBD2 (5 bases each). Germline V gene data show CDR1 as SGHTA and CDR2 as FQGNSA. Trimming took off 5 bases at V and 2 bases at J, with 13 bases between the two ends. This CDR3 contains 14 residues. The CDR3 DNA reads TGTGCCAGCAGCCCCCGGGACGGCACCTACGAGCAGTACTTC. Protein sequence: CASSPRDGTYEQYF.

This clonotype was counted only a few times. The chain links TRBV11-2 to TRBJ2-3; D is uncertain. Germline CDR1 reads SGHAT; CDR2 reads FQNNGV. The V and J ends lost 5 bases and 2 bases respectively, with 11 bases between them. The CDR3 is 14 residues long. CDR3 amino acids: CASSPSWATDTQYF. DNA for the CDR3: TGTGCCAGCAGCCCCTCTTGGGCCACAGATACGCAGTATTTT.

This chain uses TRBV20-1 with TRBJ2-7; no reliable D call. This CDR3 is 11 amino acids long. Germline values: CDR1 DFQATT, CDR2 SNEGSKA (reference sequence). Trimming shortened V by 7 bases and J by 4 bases, and 11 bases separated the two germline ends. CDR3: CSGMFEYEQYF. CDR3 bases: TGCAGTGGGATGTTTGAGTACGAGCAGTACTTC.

The V and J genes are TRBV15 and TRBJ2-2; D not certain. Deletions cut 6 bases from V and 1 base from J, with 9 bases between. CDR1 and CDR2 (germline): LNHNV, YYDKDF (reference sequence). The CDR3 consists of 14 residues. The CDR3, as DNA: TGTGCCACCAGTTTACTACGGAACACCGGGGAGCTGTTTTTT. It is translated as CATSLLRNTGELFF.

This clonotype was observed a single time. The rearrangement links TRBV7-2 to TRBJ2-7; D unclear. Germline assignment: CDR1 SGHTA and CDR2 FQGNSA. The CDR3 consists of 15 residues. The V gene lost 5 bases and the J gene lost 0 bases, with 14 bases spanning the gap. CDR3 residues: CASSLYSDPSYEQYF. The CDR3 coding sequence is TGTGCCAGCAGCCTTTATAGTGACCCCTCCTACGAGCAGTACTTC. The variable domain in full, completed from reference TRBV7-2 and TRBJ2-7, reads GAGVSQSPSNKVTEKGKDVELRCDPISGHTALYWYRQSLGQGLEFLIYFQGNSAPDKSGLPSDRFSAERTGGSVSTLTIQRTQQEDSAVYLCASSLYSDPSYEQYFGPGTRLTVT.

The rearrangement uses TRBV5-1 and TRBJ1-4; the D gene is possibly TRBD1 (6 bases). The CDR3 runs to 16 residues. From germline, CDR1 is SGHRS and CDR2 YFSETQ. Trimming took 5 bases from V and 0 from J, leaving 14 bases between them. The CDR3 spells CASRITGTATNEKLFF. In DNA, the CDR3 is TGCGCCAGCAGAATAACAGGGACCGCAACTAATGAAAAACTGTTTTTT.

The table lists this clonotype with a few counts. V usage is TRBV12-3 or TRBV12-4 and J usage is TRBJ1-6; D call uncertain. The V gene lost 2 bases and the J gene lost 14 bases, with 13 bases spanning the gap. The CDR3 is made up of 13 amino acids. The chain's CDR3 is CASSLTRRGALHF. The DNA for the CDR3 is TGTGCCAGCAGTTTAACGAGGCGAGGAGCCCTCCACTTT.

The chain employs TRBV20-1 and TRBJ2-5; D call uncertain. V shed 0 bases and J shed 1 base, with 9 bases lying between them. Germline V CDR1 and CDR2: DFQATT, SNEGSKA (reference sequence). The CDR3 has 14 amino acids. The CDR3 reads CSARDFLGQETQYF. The CDR3 DNA follows: TGCAGTGCTAGAGATTTCCTAGGCCAAGAGACCCAGTACTTC.

The rearrangement joins TRBV5-1 to TRBJ2-7; 10 nucleotides align to TRBD1. The CDR3 sequence is 15 residues long. Per germline, CDR1 SGHRS and CDR2 YFSETQ. V trimming: 6 bases; J trimming: 1 base; junction bases outside the gene matches: 7. Written as DNA, the CDR3 is TGCGCCAGCACCCCGACAGGGGGCTTTTCCTACGAGCAGTACTTC. It yields the protein CASTPTGGFSYEQYF.

The chain links TRBV28 to TRBJ2-7, with 7 positions matching TRBD1. V gave up 6 bases and J gave up 2 bases; unmatched junction bases: 7. Germline V CDR1 and CDR2: MDHEN, SYDVKM. This CDR3 region has 14 residues. CDR3 sequence (DNA): TGTGCCAGCAGACCCCAGGGGGATACCTACGAGCAGTACTTC. It codes for CASRPQGDTYEQYF.